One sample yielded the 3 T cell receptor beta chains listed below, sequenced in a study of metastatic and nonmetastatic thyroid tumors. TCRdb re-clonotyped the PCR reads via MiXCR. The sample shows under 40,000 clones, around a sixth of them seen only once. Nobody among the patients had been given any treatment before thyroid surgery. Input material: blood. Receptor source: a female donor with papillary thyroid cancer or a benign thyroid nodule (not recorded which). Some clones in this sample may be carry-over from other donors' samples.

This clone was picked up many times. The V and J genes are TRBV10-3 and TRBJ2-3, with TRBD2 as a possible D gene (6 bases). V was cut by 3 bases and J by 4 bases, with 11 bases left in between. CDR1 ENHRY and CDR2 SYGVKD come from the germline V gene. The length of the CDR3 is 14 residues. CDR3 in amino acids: CAISDGGGADTQYF. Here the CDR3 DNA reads TGTGCCATCAGTGACGGGGGTGGAGCAGATACGCAGTATTTT.

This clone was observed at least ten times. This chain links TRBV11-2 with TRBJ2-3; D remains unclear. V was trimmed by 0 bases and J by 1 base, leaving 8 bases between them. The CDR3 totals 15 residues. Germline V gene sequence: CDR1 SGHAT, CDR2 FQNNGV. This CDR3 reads CASSLERPGTDTQYF. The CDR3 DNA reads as TGTGCCAGCAGCTTAGAGCGGCCTGGCACAGATACGCAGTATTTT.

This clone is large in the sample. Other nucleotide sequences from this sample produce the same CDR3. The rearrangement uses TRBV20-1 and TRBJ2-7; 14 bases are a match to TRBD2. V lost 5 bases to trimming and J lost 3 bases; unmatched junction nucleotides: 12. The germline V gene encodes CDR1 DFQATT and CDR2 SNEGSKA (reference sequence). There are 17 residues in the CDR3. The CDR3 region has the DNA TGCAGTGCTCCAAATCCCGGGACTAGCGGGAGTGTCTACGAGCAGTACTTC. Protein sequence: CSAPNPGTSGSVYEQYF.